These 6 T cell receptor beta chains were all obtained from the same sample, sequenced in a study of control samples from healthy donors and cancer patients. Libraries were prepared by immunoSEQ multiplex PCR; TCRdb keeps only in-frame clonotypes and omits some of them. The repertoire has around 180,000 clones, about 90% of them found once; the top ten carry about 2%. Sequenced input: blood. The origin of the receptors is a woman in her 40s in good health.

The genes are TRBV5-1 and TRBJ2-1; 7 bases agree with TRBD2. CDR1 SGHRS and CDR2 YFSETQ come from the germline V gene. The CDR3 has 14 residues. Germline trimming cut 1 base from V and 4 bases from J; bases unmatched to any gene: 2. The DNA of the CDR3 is TGCGCCAGCAGCTTGAGCGGGGAGTACAATGAGCAGTTCTTC. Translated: CASSLSGEYNEQFF.

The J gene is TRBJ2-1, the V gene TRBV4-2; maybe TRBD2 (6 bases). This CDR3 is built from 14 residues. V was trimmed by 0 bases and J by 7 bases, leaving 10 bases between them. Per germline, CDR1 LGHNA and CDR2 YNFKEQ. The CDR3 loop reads CASSQDREMNEQFF. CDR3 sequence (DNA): TGTGCCAGCAGCCAAGATCGGGAGATGAATGAGCAGTTCTTC.

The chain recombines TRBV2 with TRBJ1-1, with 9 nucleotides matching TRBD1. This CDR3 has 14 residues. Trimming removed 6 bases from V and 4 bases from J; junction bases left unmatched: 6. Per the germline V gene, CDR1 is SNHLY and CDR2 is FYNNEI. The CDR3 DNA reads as TGTGCCAGCAGAATACAGGGGGCAGGCACTGAAGCTTTCTTT. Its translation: CASRIQGAGTEAFF.

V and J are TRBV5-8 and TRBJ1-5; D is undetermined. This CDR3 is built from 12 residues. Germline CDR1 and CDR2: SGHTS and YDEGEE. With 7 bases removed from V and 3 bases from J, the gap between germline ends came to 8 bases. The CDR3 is CASCGVNQPQHF. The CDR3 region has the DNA TGTGCCAGCTGCGGGGTCAATCAGCCCCAGCATTTT. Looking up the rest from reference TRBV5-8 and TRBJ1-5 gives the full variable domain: EAGVTQSPTHLIKTRGQQATLRCSPISGHTSVYWYQQALGLGLQFLLWYDEGEERNRGNFPPRFSGRQFPNYSSELNVNALELEDSALYLCASCGVNQPQHFGDGTRLSIL.

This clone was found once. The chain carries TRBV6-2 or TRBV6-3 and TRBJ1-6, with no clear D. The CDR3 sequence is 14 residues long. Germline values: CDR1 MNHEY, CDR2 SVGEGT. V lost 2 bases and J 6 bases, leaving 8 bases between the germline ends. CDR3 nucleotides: TGTGCCAGCAGTTACGCACCGATTAATTCACCCCTCCACTTT. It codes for CASSYAPINSPLHF.

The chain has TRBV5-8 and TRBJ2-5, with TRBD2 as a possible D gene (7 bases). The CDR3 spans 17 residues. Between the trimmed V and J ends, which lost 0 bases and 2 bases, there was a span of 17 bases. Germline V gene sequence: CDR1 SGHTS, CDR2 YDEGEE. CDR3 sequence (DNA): TGTGCCAGCAGCTTGGCTCTGGCGGGGGCCTATCAAGAGACCCAGTACTTC. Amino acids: CASSLALAGAYQETQYF.